This TCR beta chain was sequenced during a study of cytomegalovirus exposure and HLA in healthy donors. The wider study: For the roughly 370 genotyped donors, 81% fell within the Caucasian-associated ancestry cluster.

Notes on this clone: Its matching antigen is unknown.

Germline CDR1 and CDR2: SGHDN and FVKESK. This CDR3 comprises 13 residues. V gave up 1 base and J gave up 6 bases, with 9 bases separating them. Whole-study results and caveats: Both high specificity and high sensitivity reportedly marked the classifier's diagnosis of cytomegalovirus status. TCR beta sequences reportedly predicted most subjects' HLA-A and HLA-B alleles accurately. In an earlier analysis, about 87% or about 30%: the productive usage of most TCR beta V segments.

Amplification used 60 Vbeta primers and 13 Jbeta primers. Method: immunoSEQ multiplex PCR; TCRdb's copy keeps in-frame clones and lacks some. The top ten clones hold 8% of a sample with around 250,000 clones, approximately 80% of them seen once. This chain joins TRBV14 and TRBJ1-1; D unresolved. Specimen: PBMCs. This TCR was sampled from a woman aged 60-75 years in good health and CMV-seropositive. The CDR3 coding sequence is TGTGCCAGCAGCCAAGTTCGGGTATCTGAAGCTTTCTTT. Translating it yields CASSQVRVSEAFF.